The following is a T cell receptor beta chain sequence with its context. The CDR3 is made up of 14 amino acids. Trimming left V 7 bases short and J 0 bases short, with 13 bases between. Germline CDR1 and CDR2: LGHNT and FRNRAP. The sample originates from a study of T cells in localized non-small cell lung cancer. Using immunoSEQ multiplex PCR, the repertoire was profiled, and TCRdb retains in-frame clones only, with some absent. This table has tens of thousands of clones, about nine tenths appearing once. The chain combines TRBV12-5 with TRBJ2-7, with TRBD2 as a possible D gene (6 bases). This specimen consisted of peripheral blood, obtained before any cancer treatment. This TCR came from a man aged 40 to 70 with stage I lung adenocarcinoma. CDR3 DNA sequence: TGTGCTAGTGCTTTAGACGGGAGCTCCTACGAGCAGTACTTC. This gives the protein CASALDGSSYEQYF.